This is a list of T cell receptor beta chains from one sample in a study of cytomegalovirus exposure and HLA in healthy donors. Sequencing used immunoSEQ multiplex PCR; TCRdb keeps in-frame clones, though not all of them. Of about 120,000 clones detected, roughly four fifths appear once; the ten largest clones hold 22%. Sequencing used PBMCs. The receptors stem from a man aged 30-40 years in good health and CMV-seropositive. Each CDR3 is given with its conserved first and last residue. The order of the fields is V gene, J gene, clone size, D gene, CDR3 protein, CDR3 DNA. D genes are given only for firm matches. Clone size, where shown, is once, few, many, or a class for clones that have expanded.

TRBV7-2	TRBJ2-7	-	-	CASSPRGNYEQYF	TGTGCCAGCAGTCCCAGGGGAAACTACGAGCAGTACTTC
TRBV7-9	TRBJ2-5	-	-	CASSYSGIRETQYF	TGTGCCAGCAGCTATTCGGGAATTAGGGAGACCCAGTACTTC
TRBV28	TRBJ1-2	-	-	CASSERYGYTF	TGTGCCAGCAGTGAGAGGTATGGCTACACCTTC
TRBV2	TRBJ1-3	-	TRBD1	CASSQSTGAFSGNTIYF	TGTGCCAGCAGTCAATCGACAGGGGCTTTTTCTGGAAACACCATATATTTT
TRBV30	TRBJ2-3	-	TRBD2	CAWSNLAGGPSTDTQYF	TGTGCCTGGAGTAATCTAGCGGGGGGTCCTAGCACAGATACGCAGTATTTT
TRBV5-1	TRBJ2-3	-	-	CASSEGTDTQYF	TGCGCCAGCAGCGAGGGCACAGATACGCAGTATTTT
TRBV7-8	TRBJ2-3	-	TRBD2	CASSLARGSGRASDTQYF	TGTGCCAGCAGCTTAGCTAGGGGGAGCGGGAGGGCCTCAGATACGCAGTATTTT
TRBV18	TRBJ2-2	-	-	CASSPESRARTGELFF	TGTGCCAGCTCACCAGAATCGCGGGCACGGACCGGGGAGCTGTTTTTT
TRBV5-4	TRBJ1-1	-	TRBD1	CASSLPPTGGPTMNTEAFF	TGTGCCAGCAGCTTGCCGCCCACAGGGGGCCCGACAATGAACACTGAAGCTTTCTTT
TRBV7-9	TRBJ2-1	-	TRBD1	CASSVDRGLYNEQFF	TGTGCCAGCAGCGTCGACAGGGGCCTCTACAATGAGCAGTTCTTC
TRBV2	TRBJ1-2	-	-	CASSDRRASSNYGYTF	TGTGCCAGCAGTGACCGGAGGGCCTCTTCTAACTATGGCTACACCTTC
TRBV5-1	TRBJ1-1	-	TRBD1	CASSFRGADTEAFF	TGCGCCAGCAGCTTCAGGGGGGCGGACACTGAAGCTTTCTTT
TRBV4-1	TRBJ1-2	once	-	CASSPQGSSSGNYGYTF	TGCGCCAGCAGCCCCCAAGGATCGTCGTCGGGGAACTATGGCTACACCTTC
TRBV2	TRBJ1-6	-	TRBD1	CASSDRAAGSPLHF	TGTGCCAGCAGCGACAGGGCTGCGGGTTCACCCCTCCACTTT
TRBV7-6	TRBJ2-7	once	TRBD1	CASSFGTGHPYEQYF	TGTGCCAGCAGCTTCGGGACAGGCCACCCTTACGAGCAGTACTTC
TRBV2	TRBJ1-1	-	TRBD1	CASRDRGPEAFF	TGTGCCAGCAGGGACAGGGGCCCTGAAGCTTTCTTT
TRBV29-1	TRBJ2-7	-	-	CSVEDNTGGLYEQYF	TGCAGCGTTGAAGATAATACCGGGGGGCTCTACGAGCAGTACTTC
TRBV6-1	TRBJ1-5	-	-	CASSDRNYQPQHF	TGTGCCAGCAGTGACAGAAATTATCAGCCCCAGCATTTT
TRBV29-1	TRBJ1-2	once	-	CSGEDRPNYGYTF	TGCAGCGGAGAGGACAGACCTAACTATGGCTACACCTTC
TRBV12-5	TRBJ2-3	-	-	CASGLDQGTDTQYF	TGTGCTAGTGGTTTGGACCAGGGGACAGATACGCAGTATTTT
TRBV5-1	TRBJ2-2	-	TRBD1	CASTGKGQGNTGELFF	TGCGCCAGCACCGGGAAGGGACAGGGCAATACCGGGGAGCTGTTTTTT
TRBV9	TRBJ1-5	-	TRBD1	CASNLKRDRGRVGNQPQHF	TGTGCCAGCAACCTAAAGAGGGACAGGGGGCGGGTTGGCAATCAGCCCCAGCATTTT
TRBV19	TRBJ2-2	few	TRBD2	CASRRTASGSPGELFF	TGTGCCAGTAGGCGGACGGCTAGCGGGAGTCCCGGGGAGCTGTTTTTT
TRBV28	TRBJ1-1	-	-	CASSLWQGSTEAFF	TGTGCCAGCAGTTTATGGCAGGGAAGCACTGAAGCTTTCTTT
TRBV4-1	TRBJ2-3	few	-	CASSQDLGGPTDTQYF	TGCGCCAGCAGCCAAGATTTGGGGGGGCCAACAGATACGCAGTATTTT
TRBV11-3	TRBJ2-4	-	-	CASSEQGWVAKNIQYF	TGTGCCAGCAGCGAACAGGGTTGGGTTGCCAAAAACATTCAGTACTTC
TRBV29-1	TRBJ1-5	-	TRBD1	CSVSGQGGDQPQHF	TGCAGCGTTTCGGGACAGGGGGGGGATCAGCCCCAGCATTTT
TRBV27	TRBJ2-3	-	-	CASRDSGTDTQYF	TGTGCCAGCAGGGACAGCGGTACAGATACGCAGTATTTT
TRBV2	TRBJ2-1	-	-	CASTVLARAGNEQFF	TGTGCCAGCACGGTTTTGGCCAGGGCAGGCAATGAGCAGTTCTTC
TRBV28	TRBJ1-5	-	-	CASSLMGGPQHF	TGTGCCAGCAGTTTAATGGGGGGGCCCCAGCATTTT
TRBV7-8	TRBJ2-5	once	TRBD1	CASSLAGTGVQYF	TGTGCCAGCAGCTTAGCGGGGACAGGGGTCCAGTACTTC
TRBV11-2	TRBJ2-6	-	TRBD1	CASSHGQGNTGANVLTF	TGTGCCAGCAGCCACGGACAGGGAAACACTGGGGCCAACGTCCTGACTTTC
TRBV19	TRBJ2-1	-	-	CASSSGYNEQFF	TGTGCCAGTAGTTCAGGGTACAATGAGCAGTTCTTC
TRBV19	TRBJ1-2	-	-	CASSPGRGYGYTF	TGTGCCAGTAGTCCTGGACGGGGCTATGGCTACACCTTC
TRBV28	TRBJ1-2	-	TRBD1	CATDRAEGYTF	TGTGCCACCGACAGGGCGGAAGGCTACACCTTC
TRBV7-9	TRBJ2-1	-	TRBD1	CASRTTGGVRFF	TGTGCCAGCAGGACGACAGGGGGGGTGCGGTTCTTC
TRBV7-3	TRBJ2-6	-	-	CASSPSTGFISGANVLTF	TGTGCCAGCAGCCCCAGTACAGGGTTCATCTCTGGGGCCAACGTCCTGACTTTC
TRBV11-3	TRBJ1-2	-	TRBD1	CASSRDRDYGYTF	TGTGCCAGCAGCCGAGACAGGGACTATGGCTACACCTTC
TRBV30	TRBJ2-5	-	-	CAWSVERRETQYF	TGTGCCTGGAGTGTGGAACGGCGGGAGACCCAGTACTTC
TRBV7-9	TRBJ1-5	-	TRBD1	CASSRGTDNQPQHF	TGTGCCAGCAGTCGCGGGACAGATAATCAGCCCCAGCATTTT
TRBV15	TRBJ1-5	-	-	CATSSGNWDNQPQHF	TGTGCCACCAGCTCCGGGAACTGGGACAATCAGCCCCAGCATTTT
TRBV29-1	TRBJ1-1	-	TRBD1	CSVRTGGMNTEAFF	TGCAGCGTTAGGACAGGGGGGATGAACACTGAAGCTTTCTTT
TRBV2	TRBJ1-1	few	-	CASSTGSYTEAFF	TGTGCCAGCAGTACAGGGTCATACACTGAAGCTTTCTTT
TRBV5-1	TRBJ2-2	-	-	CASSLQASTGELFF	TGCGCCAGCAGCTTACAGGCGAGCACCGGGGAGCTGTTTTTT
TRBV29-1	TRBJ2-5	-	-	CSVERSAQETQYF	TGCAGCGTTGAAAGAAGCGCCCAAGAGACCCAGTACTTC
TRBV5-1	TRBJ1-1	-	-	CASSLSGMNTEAFF	TGCGCCAGCAGCTTGTCAGGAATGAACACTGAAGCTTTCTTT
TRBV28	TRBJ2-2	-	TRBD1	CASSDPTGGNTGELFF	TGTGCCAGCAGTGATCCGACAGGGGGGAACACCGGGGAGCTGTTTTTT